This record covers a single T cell receptor (beta chain). The data were taken from a study of blood T cell repertoires in COVID-19. About the research overall: Sites in the United States, Italy and Spain provided acute and convalescent COVID-19 samples. Sample material is recorded as cDNA or gDNA derived from T cells, B-cell-depleted T cells, or PBMCs.

The CDR3 consists of 15 residues. Between the trimmed V and J ends, which lost 4 bases and 1 base, there was a span of 13 bases. The germline V gene encodes CDR1 LGHNA and CDR2 YNFKEQ. Authors' analysis steps: Using reference gene primer amplification, nucleated cell counts were estimated. TCRdb keeps only in-frame clones here, not all; method: immunoSEQ multiplex PCR. V, J and clone size are those of that table, while D and trimming were read from the DNA. This sample yields about 80,000 clones, of which roughly 80% are seen a single time; just over 35% belongs to the top ten. The genes are TRBV4-2 and TRBJ1-1; D unresolved. The clonotype was recovered from a woman between 65 and 79 years old with acute or convalescent COVID-19. The sequenced sample consisted of peripheral blood. CDR3: CASSLRILGNTEAFF. For the CDR3, the DNA is TGTGCCAGCAGCCTCAGGATCTTGGGGAACACTGAAGCTTTCTTT.